This is a list of T cell receptor beta chains from one sample in a study of T cells after yellow fever vaccination. TCRdb reprocessed the 5' RACE reads via MiXCR and lists one record per CDR3 protein. The top ten hold roughly 0.86% of the sample, which has 250,000 or so distinct CDR3 sequences, 6.9% seen once. The sample was CD4+ T cells sorted from PBMCs, taken 15 days after the yellow fever booster vaccination. Source of these receptors: a young man who received the YFV17D yellow fever vaccine. CDR3s include the opening cysteine and the closing phenylalanine or tryptophan. A D gene is named only where the DNA matches it firmly. Some rows mark clone size as missing; the rest say once, few, many or name a class of expanded clone.

>TRBJ2-7|TRBD1|-|TRBV7-3
TGTGCCAGCAGCTTAAAAAGTAGCAGGGACAGGGTTGGCGAGCAGTACTTC
CASSLKSSRDRVGEQYF
>TRBJ2-4|-|many|TRBV7-9
TGTGCCAGCAGCGAAGAAACAGTTTCCAAAAACATTCAGTACTTC
CASSEETVSKNIQYF
>TRBJ1-2|-|-|TRBV7-8
TGTGCCAGCAGCTTAGAGGGCCCTACGGGTGGCTACACCTTC
CASSLEGPTGGYTF
>TRBJ2-2|-|many|TRBV21-1
TGTGCCAGCAGCAGTACCGGTGGGGAGCTGTTTTTT
CASSSTGGELFF
>TRBJ2-7|TRBD2|many|TRBV14
TGTGCCAGCAGCCAAGGACTAGCGGGAGGCTACGAGCAGTACTTC
CASSQGLAGGYEQYF
>TRBJ2-5|TRBD1|many|TRBV7-9
TGTGCCAGCAGCTTAAGCCGGGACAGAAAGGACGAGACCCAGTACTTC
CASSLSRDRKDETQYF
>TRBJ2-5|-|-|TRBV7-9
TGTGCCAGCAGCGCTACGGGGGCCTCCCAAGAGACCCAGTACTTC
CASSATGASQETQYF
>TRBJ2-3|-|-|TRBV18
TGTGCCAGCTCATCAGACTCTTATACGCAGTATTTT
CASSSDSYTQYF
>TRBJ2-7|-|-|TRBV7-8
TGTGCCAGCAGCTTAGAGTCCGGACTTTATTCCTACGAGCAGTACTTC
CASSLESGLYSYEQYF
>TRBJ1-1|-|few|TRBV7-8
TGTGCCAGCAGCTTAGTGTTTGGAAAGCTTACGGGGGGTAACACTGAAGCTTTCTTT
CASSLVFGKLTGGNTEAFF
>TRBJ2-1|-|-|TRBV27
TGTGCCAGCAGTTCCTGGGCCGCGGCGGAGGGCCATGAGCAGTTCTTC
CASSSWAAAEGHEQFF
>TRBJ1-4|-|few|TRBV4-3
TGCGCCAGCAGCCGCCATTCGGAGGTTGAAAAACTGTTTTTT
CASSRHSEVEKLFF
>TRBJ2-3|-|few|TRBV5-6
TGTGCCAGCAGCTTAAGAGACGGCACAGATACGCAGTATTTT
CASSLRDGTDTQYF
>TRBJ2-5|-|few|TRBV20-1
TGCAGTGCTAGCTCACCTAGGCAGGGCGTGGAGACCCAGTACTTC
CSASSPRQGVETQYF